This TCR beta chain was documented in a study of post-analysis software for immune sequencing data (dated by TCRdb to the mid-2010s). Background on the whole study: Disease courses on record covered relapsing-remitting, secondary progressive and progressive-relapsing multiple sclerosis, though some patients had no subtype annotation. The patient repertoires were set against about eleven previously published healthy control repertoires from donors whose ages ranged from roughly 6 to 26 years. A subset of samples was prepared in parallel using single-end sample barcoding, then pooled and co-amplified after Illumina adapter ligation. The research as a whole found: Direct clustering with F measure showed strong co-clustering of samples prepared in the same batch, prompting a batch-effect correction. Significantly lower normalized Chao1 diversity was found in multiple sclerosis patients than in controls, suggesting substantial peripheral T-cell clonal expansion. Four or five TRBV segments, including TRBV5-6, TRBV5-1 and TRBV20-1, were significantly more frequent in patients than controls. The control group was slightly older than the multiple sclerosis patient group.

To demonstrate the VDJtools post-analysis software, the study profiled TCR beta repertoires from the peripheral blood of about a dozen young patients with multiple sclerosis. The patients with multiple sclerosis were children and adolescents between about 6 and 15 years of age. Library prep was done by PCR. The sequencer listed for this sample is Illumina HiSeq 2500. Unique molecular identifiers were incorporated into TCR beta cDNA libraries to reduce PCR and sequencing biases. Per 1 to 10 million input T cells, 500,000 or so cDNA molecules were obtained, such that each molecule approximated one T cell. The patient libraries were prepared and sequenced using the same protocol as the earlier healthy control dataset. Within a given batch, samples were prepared together, multiplexed and sequenced on the same HiSeq lane. The authors' pipeline ran thus. Raw barcoded reads were processed with MIGEC, discarding single-read molecular identifier groups before consensus assembly and CDR3 extraction. VDJtools was used for post-analysis of the clonotype tables, with diversity normalized by down-sampling every dataset to the smallest sample size. In repertoire overlap clustering, CDR3 amino acid sequences, but not nucleotide sequences, were matched to correct batch-related cross-sample contamination. Starting from the raw public reads, TCRdb applied fastp trimming at Q25, assembled clones with MiXCR and retained in-frame beta chains. Merged by CDR3 protein, the rows form single entries marked with the most common genes and DNA. It is TCRdb's table, rather than the study itself, that gives the V and J calls and clone size. This sample lists 550,000 to 700,000 distinct CDR3 sequences; around 47% were detected once. The ten largest make up around 1.7% of the sample.

This clonotype showed up just a few times. Its antigen is still unknown. No clone much larger than this one lies a single base away; base qualities are absent. The CDR3 holds 16 amino acids from the cysteine to the phenylalanine. Only CDR3 DNA remains: 48 bases, in frame from the first base. For this chain, trimming is 1 base at the V end and 8 bases at the J end, and the number of junction bases without a gene match is 6. According to the germline V gene, CDR1 reads MGHRA and CDR2 reads YSYEKL. This TCR came from a girl aged 5-17 years with multiple sclerosis. The sample consisted of blood. The chain couples TRBV4-1 to TRBJ2-4, with 12 junctional bases fitting TRBD2. This receptor carries the CDR3 CASSQASGGASDIQYF. The sequence in DNA is TGCGCCAGCAGCCAAGCTAGCGGGGGGGCGTCAGACATTCAGTACTTC.